These 4 T cell receptor beta chains were sequenced from one sample in a study of blood T cell repertoires in COVID-19 (dated by TCRdb to about 2020). The library was prepared using the immunoSEQ multiplex PCR assay. In TCRdb, the immuneACCESS table is reduced to in-frame sequences with V and J assigned. These tables do not hold every clone; where another copy was compared, an unresolved V gene accounts for under half, and the others remain unexplained. The sample yields hundreds of thousands of clones; about 80% were counted once. The ten largest make up approximately 1.9% of the sample. Sequenced input: peripheral blood. The source is a woman older than 75 with acute or convalescent COVID-19.

This clone was found a few times. The chain uses TRBV6-2 or TRBV6-3 and TRBJ2-7; 9 bases match TRBD2. The germline V gene encodes CDR1 MNHEY and CDR2 SVGEGT. The CDR3 has 15 amino acids. The ends lost 6 bases at V and 6 bases at J; junction bases unmatched: 12. The DNA of the CDR3 is TGTGCCAGCAGCAGTCCCGGGACTAGCTGGGGCGAGCAGTACTTC. Amino acids: CASSSPGTSWGEQYF.

The rearrangement uses TRBV6-5 and TRBJ1-3; 7 bases are shared with TRBD1. Germline CDR1 is MNHEY and CDR2 is SVGAGI. There are 15 residues in the CDR3. The trim removed 6 bases at V and 4 bases at J, leaving 9 bases unmatched. CDR3 amino acids: CASSSDRAAGNTIYF. The CDR3 nucleotides are TGTGCCAGCAGCTCCGACAGGGCGGCAGGAAACACCATATATTTT.

This rearrangement joins TRBV19 to TRBJ1-5, with 8 bases aligning to TRBD1. Germline loops: CDR1 LNHDA, CDR2 SQIVND (reference sequence). There are 14 residues in the CDR3. Germline trimming cut 0 bases from V and 15 bases from J; bases unmatched to any gene: 10. CDR3: CASSIDGAQGAWHF. The CDR3 DNA reads TGTGCCAGTAGTATAGATGGGGCCCAGGGGGCCTGGCATTTT.

This clone appeared a single time. The chain uses TRBV29-1 and TRBJ1-3; D not certain. The germline V gene has CDR1 SQVTM and CDR2 ANQGSEA. V dropped 3 bases and J dropped 2 bases, with 8 bases sitting between them. The CDR3 length is 13 residues. As DNA, the CDR3 is TGCAGCGTTGAGTCCGGGACTGGAAACACCATATATTTT. It encodes CSVESGTGNTIYF.